This record concerns one TCR beta chain sequence. The CDR3 has 14 residues. V lost 6 bases, J lost 1 base, and 5 bases stayed unmatched. The germline V gene has CDR1 SNHLY and CDR2 FYNNEI. The data originate from a study of cytomegalovirus exposure and HLA in healthy donors. The primer mix had 60 Vbeta and 13 Jbeta primers. Using immunoSEQ multiplex PCR, the repertoire was profiled, and TCRdb retains in-frame clones only, with some absent. The data contain around 280,000 clones, over 85% of them singletons. The J gene is TRBJ1-1, the V gene TRBV2, with 7 bases aligning to TRBD1. The TCR comes from a woman in her late teens or twenties in good health and CMV-seronegative. The specimen was PBMCs. The CDR3 DNA follows: TGTGCCAGCAGCGAAAGGGACAGGAACACTGAAGCTTTCTTT. Translated, it gives CASSERDRNTEAFF. Combining the CDR3 with reference TRBV2 and TRBJ1-1 gives the whole variable domain EPEVTQTPSHQVTQMGQEVILRCVPISNHLYFYWYRQILGQKVEFLVSFYNNEISEKSEIFDDQFSVERPDGSNFTLKIRSTKLEDSAMYFCASSERDRNTEAFFGQGTRLTVV.